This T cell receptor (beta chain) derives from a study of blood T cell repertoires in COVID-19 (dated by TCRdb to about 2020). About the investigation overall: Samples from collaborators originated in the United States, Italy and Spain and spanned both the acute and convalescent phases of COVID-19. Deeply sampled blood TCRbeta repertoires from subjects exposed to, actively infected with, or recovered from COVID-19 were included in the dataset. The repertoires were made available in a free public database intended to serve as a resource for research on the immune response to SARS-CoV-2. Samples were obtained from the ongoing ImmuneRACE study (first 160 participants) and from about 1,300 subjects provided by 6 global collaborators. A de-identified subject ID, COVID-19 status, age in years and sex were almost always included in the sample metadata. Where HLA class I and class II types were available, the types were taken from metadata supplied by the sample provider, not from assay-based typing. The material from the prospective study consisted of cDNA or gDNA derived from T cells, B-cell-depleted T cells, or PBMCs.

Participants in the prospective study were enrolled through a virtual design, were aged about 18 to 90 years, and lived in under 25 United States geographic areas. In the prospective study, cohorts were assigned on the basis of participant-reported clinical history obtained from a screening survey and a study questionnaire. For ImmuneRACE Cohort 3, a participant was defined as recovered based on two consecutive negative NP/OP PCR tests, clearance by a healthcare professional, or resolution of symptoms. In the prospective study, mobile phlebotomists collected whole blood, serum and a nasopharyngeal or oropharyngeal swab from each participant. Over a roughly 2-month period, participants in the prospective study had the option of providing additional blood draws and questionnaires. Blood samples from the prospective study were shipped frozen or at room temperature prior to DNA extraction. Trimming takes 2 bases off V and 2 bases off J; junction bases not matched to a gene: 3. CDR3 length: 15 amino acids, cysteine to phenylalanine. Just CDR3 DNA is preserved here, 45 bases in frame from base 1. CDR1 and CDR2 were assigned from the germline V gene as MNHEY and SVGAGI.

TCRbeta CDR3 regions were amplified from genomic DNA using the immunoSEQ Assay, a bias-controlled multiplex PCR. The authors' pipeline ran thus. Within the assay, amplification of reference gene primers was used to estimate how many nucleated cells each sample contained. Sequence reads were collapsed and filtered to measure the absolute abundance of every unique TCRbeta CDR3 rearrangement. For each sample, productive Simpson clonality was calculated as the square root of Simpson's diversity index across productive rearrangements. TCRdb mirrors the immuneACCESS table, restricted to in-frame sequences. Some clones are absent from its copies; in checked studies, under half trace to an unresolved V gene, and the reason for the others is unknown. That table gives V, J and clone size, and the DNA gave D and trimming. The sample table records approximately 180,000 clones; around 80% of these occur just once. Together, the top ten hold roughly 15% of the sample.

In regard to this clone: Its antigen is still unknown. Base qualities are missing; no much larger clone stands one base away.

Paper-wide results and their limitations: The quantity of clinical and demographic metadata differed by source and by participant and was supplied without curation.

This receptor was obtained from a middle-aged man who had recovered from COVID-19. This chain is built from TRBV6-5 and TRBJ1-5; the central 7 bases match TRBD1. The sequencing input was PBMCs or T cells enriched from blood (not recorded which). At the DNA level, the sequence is TGTGCCAGCAGTTACCGAACAGGGGGCAATCAGCCCCAGCATTTT. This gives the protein CASSYRTGGNQPQHF.